Each of the 8 T cell receptor beta chains below was sequenced from the same sample in a study of cytomegalovirus exposure and HLA in healthy donors. PCR employed 60 Vbeta and 13 Jbeta primers. TCRdb's table, derived via immunoSEQ multiplex PCR, lists solely in-frame clones and lacks some. The sample includes under 150,000 clones, around 80% of them seen just once. The sample taken for sequencing was PBMCs. The receptors come from a female donor in good health and CMV-seropositive.

V and J are TRBV9 and TRBJ2-3; weak D call: TRBD1 (6 bases). V was shortened by 3 bases and J by 8 bases, with 19 bases between the two germline ends. Germline CDR1 reads SGDLS; CDR2 reads YYNGEE. The CDR3 spans 15 residues. For the CDR3, the DNA is TGTGCCAGCAGCGCGACAGGCCCTCTGTGGGGTACGCAGTATTTT. Amino acids: CASSATGPLWGTQYF.

The chain is built from TRBV6-5 and TRBJ1-3; D gene uncertain. CDR3 length equals 16 residues. Germline values: CDR1 MNHEY, CDR2 SVGAGI. Trimming cost V 0 bases and J 0 bases, with 9 bases left between them. CDR3 nucleotide sequence: TGTGCCAGCAGTTACTCCTCAGGCTACTCTGGAAACACCATATATTTT. It yields the protein CASSYSSGYSGNTIYF.

The gene calls are TRBV5-1 and TRBJ2-7, with TRBD1 identical over 9 bases. CDR3 length: 14 residues. Unmatched junction bases numbered 4, after V lost 1 base and J lost 5 bases. Germline V gene lookup returns CDR1 SGHRS and CDR2 YFSETQ. The CDR3: CASSLRGQGDEQYF. For the CDR3, the DNA is TGCGCCAGCAGCTTGAGGGGACAGGGCGACGAGCAGTACTTC.

The V and J genes are TRBV5-1 and TRBJ2-2, with 8 nucleotides matching TRBD1. The J segment lost 2 bases and the V segment lost 4 bases, leaving 10 bases of the junction unmatched. This CDR3 comprises 17 residues. Germline CDR1 is SGHRS and CDR2 is YFSETQ. The CDR3 region is CASSNRGGQGNTGELFF. As DNA, the CDR3 is TGCGCCAGCAGCAATCGGGGTGGACAGGGTAACACCGGGGAGCTGTTTTTT.

This chain's CDR3 is CALSGGALADTQYF. The DNA for the CDR3 is TGTGCCTTGAGCGGGGGGGCTTTGGCAGATACGCAGTATTTT. This chain joins TRBV30 and TRBJ2-3; 10 nucleotides match TRBD2. Germline values: CDR1 GTSNPN, CDR2 SVGIG (reference sequence). The CDR3 sequence is 14 residues long. Losses at the gene ends were 7 bases for V and 4 bases for J; bases not matched to a gene: 8.

This clone was observed once. This chain uses TRBV28 with TRBJ2-2; weak D call: TRBD1 (7 bases). The V gene lost 5 bases and the J gene lost 5 bases, with 15 bases spanning the gap. This CDR3 contains 15 residues. Germline V gene lookup returns CDR1 MDHEN and CDR2 SYDVKM. The CDR3 loop reads CASSQGGQWTGELFF. CDR3 sequence (DNA): TGTGCCAGCAGTCAGGGGGGACAGTGGACCGGGGAGCTGTTTTTT.

This clone was picked up a small number of times. V is TRBV6-6 and J is TRBJ1-1, with a possible D match to TRBD1 (6 bases). Per germline, CDR1 MNHNY and CDR2 SVGAGI (reference sequence). The germline V and J ends were trimmed by 0 bases and 1 base, with 9 bases remaining between them. There are 15 residues in the CDR3. The CDR3 is CASSYSQGKNTEAFF. In nucleotides, the CDR3 is TGTGCCAGCAGTTACTCACAGGGAAAGAACACTGAAGCTTTCTTT.

This clone was detected a few times. The V gene is TRBV2, the J gene TRBJ1-5; D perhaps matches TRBD1 (6 bases). With 8 bases removed from V and 7 bases from J, the gap between germline ends came to 18 bases. In germline, CDR1 is SNHLY, CDR2 FYNNEI. The CDR3 covers 14 residues. The CDR3 nucleotides are TGTGCCAGCGGAAGATCAACAGGGCTCCAGCCCCAGCATTTT. It translates to CASGRSTGLQPQHF. The whole variable domain, filled in from reference TRBV2 and TRBJ1-5, reads EPEVTQTPSHQVTQMGQEVILRCVPISNHLYFYWYRQILGQKVEFLVSFYNNEISEKSEIFDDQFSVERPDGSNFTLKIRSTKLEDSAMYFCASGRSTGLQPQHFGDGTRLSIL.